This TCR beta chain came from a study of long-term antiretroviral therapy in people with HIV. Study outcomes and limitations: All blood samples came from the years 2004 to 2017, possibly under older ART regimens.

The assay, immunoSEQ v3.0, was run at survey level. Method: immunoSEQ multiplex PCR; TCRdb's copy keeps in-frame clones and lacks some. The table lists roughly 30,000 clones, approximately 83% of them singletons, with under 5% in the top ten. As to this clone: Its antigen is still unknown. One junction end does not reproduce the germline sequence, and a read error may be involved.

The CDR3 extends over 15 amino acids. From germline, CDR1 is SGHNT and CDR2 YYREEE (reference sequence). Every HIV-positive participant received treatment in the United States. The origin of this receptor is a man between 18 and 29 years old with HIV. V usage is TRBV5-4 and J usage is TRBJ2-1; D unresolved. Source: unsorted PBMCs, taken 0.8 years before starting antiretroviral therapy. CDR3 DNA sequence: TGTGCCAGCCGCTTGAGAAAAAGCTCCTACAATGAGCAGTTCTTC. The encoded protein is CASRLRKSSYNEQFF.